This is a list of T cell receptor beta chains from one sample in a study of chemoradiotherapy in HPV16-positive cancers. Sequenced by immunoSEQ multiplex PCR; TCRdb stores in-frame clones only, minus some. The profile shows tens of thousands of clones, under 95% of them singletons. The source was blood, collected from a patient who underwent chemoradiotherapy. These receptors were collected from a human donor with HPV-associated anogenital cancer. Both conserved end residues are part of each CDR3. The order of the fields is D gene, V gene, clone size, J gene, CDR3 DNA, CDR3 protein. A D gene is named only where the DNA matches it firmly. A clone size is listed for some rows: how often the clone was seen (once, few, many), or a class if it is expanded.

D gene: TRBD2; V gene: TRBV6-1; clone size: -; J gene: TRBJ2-1; CDR3 DNA: TGTGCCAGCAGGGTAGCGGGGGTAGGGCTCAGTGAGCAGTTCTTC; CDR3 protein: CASRVAGVGLSEQFF
D gene: -; V gene: TRBV9; clone size: -; J gene: TRBJ1-2; CDR3 DNA: TGTGCCAGCACCCCCGGGTTGCAAGGATCCGGCTACACCTTC; CDR3 protein: CASTPGLQGSGYTF
D gene: -; V gene: TRBV10-3; clone size: once; J gene: TRBJ2-7; CDR3 DNA: TGTGCCATCAGTGTCGGTGGGCGGAACGACTACGAGCAGTACTTC; CDR3 protein: CAISVGGRNDYEQYF
D gene: -; V gene: TRBV6-5; clone size: -; J gene: TRBJ1-1; CDR3 DNA: TGTGCCAGCAGTTACCGAGTCCCGAACACTGAAGCTTTCTTT; CDR3 protein: CASSYRVPNTEAFF
D gene: TRBD1; V gene: TRBV9; clone size: few; J gene: TRBJ1-5; CDR3 DNA: TGTGCCAGCAGCGTAGGACAGGGGGCCGATCAGCCCCAGCATTTT; CDR3 protein: CASSVGQGADQPQHF
D gene: -; V gene: TRBV5-4; clone size: -; J gene: TRBJ1-2; CDR3 DNA: TGTGCCAGCAGCCTACGTAGAGCTTTCGGTACTTCTAACTATGGCTACACCTTC; CDR3 protein: CASSLRRAFGTSNYGYTF
D gene: TRBD2; V gene: TRBV7-9; clone size: -; J gene: TRBJ2-1; CDR3 DNA: TGTGCCAGCAGTCCAGGGACTAGCGGGAGTATGGATGAGCAGTTCTTC; CDR3 protein: CASSPGTSGSMDEQFF
D gene: -; V gene: TRBV7-2; clone size: -; J gene: TRBJ1-4; CDR3 DNA: TGTGCCAGCAGCGACCAAGGGCTAACTAATGAAAAACTGTTTTTT; CDR3 protein: CASSDQGLTNEKLFF
D gene: -; V gene: TRBV19; clone size: -; J gene: TRBJ2-4; CDR3 DNA: TGTGCCAGTAGATCCCAGGTCGACATTCAGTACTTC; CDR3 protein: CASRSQVDIQYF
D gene: -; V gene: TRBV7-9; clone size: -; J gene: TRBJ1-3; CDR3 DNA: TGTGCCAGCAGCCCGGCTCGGGTCTCTGGAAACACCATATATTTT; CDR3 protein: CASSPARVSGNTIYF
D gene: -; V gene: TRBV2; clone size: medium-sized; J gene: TRBJ2-1; CDR3 DNA: TGTGCCAGCAGTGCCCCATCCACAGGATATTTTTACAATGAGCAGTTCTTC; CDR3 protein: CASSAPSTGYFYNEQFF
D gene: TRBD1; V gene: TRBV15; clone size: -; J gene: TRBJ2-1; CDR3 DNA: TGTGCCACCAGCAGAGGCGGACAGGGTCGGGAGCAGTTCTTC; CDR3 protein: CATSRGGQGREQFF
D gene: -; V gene: TRBV4-3; clone size: -; J gene: TRBJ2-3; CDR3 DNA: TGCGCCAGCAGCCAAGATCGACGGGGCGGGACTAGCACAGATACGCAGTATTTT; CDR3 protein: CASSQDRRGGTSTDTQYF
D gene: -; V gene: TRBV6-5; clone size: -; J gene: TRBJ2-7; CDR3 DNA: TGTGCCAGCGGCCTTCGGGGGGCATCCTACGAGCAGTACTTC; CDR3 protein: CASGLRGASYEQYF
D gene: TRBD1; V gene: TRBV5-1; clone size: -; J gene: TRBJ1-4; CDR3 DNA: TGCGCCAGCAGCCCAAGCAGGGACAGGCTTGAAAAACTGTTTTTT; CDR3 protein: CASSPSRDRLEKLFF
D gene: -; V gene: TRBV9; clone size: -; J gene: TRBJ2-3; CDR3 DNA: TGTGCCAGCAGCGTAGGAGGGGGAAGCACAGATACGCAGTATTTT; CDR3 protein: CASSVGGGSTDTQYF
D gene: -; V gene: TRBV10-3; clone size: -; J gene: TRBJ1-4; CDR3 DNA: TGTGCCACCTCGGGCGGTGCAACTAATGAAAAACTGTTTTTT; CDR3 protein: CATSGGATNEKLFF
D gene: -; V gene: TRBV29-1; clone size: -; J gene: TRBJ1-2; CDR3 DNA: TGCAGCGTTGCAAGTCCAGGGATAGGGGGCTACACCTTC; CDR3 protein: CSVASPGIGGYTF
D gene: -; V gene: TRBV19; clone size: -; J gene: TRBJ2-4; CDR3 DNA: TGTGCCAGTAGTATAGGAACGGACATTCAGTACTTC; CDR3 protein: CASSIGTDIQYF
D gene: -; V gene: TRBV29-1; clone size: -; J gene: TRBJ2-7; CDR3 DNA: TGCAGCGTTGCCGGGACCCGCTCCGAGCAGTACTTC; CDR3 protein: CSVAGTRSEQYF
D gene: -; V gene: TRBV7-8; clone size: once; J gene: TRBJ2-6; CDR3 DNA: TGTGCCAGCAGCGCCACATCTGGGGCCAACGTCCTGACTTTC; CDR3 protein: CASSATSGANVLTF
D gene: -; V gene: TRBV7-2; clone size: -; J gene: TRBJ2-5; CDR3 DNA: TGTGCCAGCAGGGGCCCACAAGAGACCCAGTACTTC; CDR3 protein: CASRGPQETQYF
D gene: -; V gene: TRBV19; clone size: -; J gene: TRBJ1-5; CDR3 DNA: TGTGCCAGTAGTAGCCAGAGCAATCAGCCCCAGCATTTT; CDR3 protein: CASSSQSNQPQHF
D gene: -; V gene: TRBV10-3; clone size: -; J gene: TRBJ2-1; CDR3 DNA: TGTGCCATCAGTGAAGCGAGCAGCTCCTACAATGAGCAGTTCTTC; CDR3 protein: CAISEASSSYNEQFF
D gene: TRBD2; V gene: TRBV9; clone size: -; J gene: TRBJ2-5; CDR3 DNA: TGTGCCAGCAGCGTTAGCGGGTCGTACCAAGAGACCCAGTACTTC; CDR3 protein: CASSVSGSYQETQYF
D gene: -; V gene: TRBV30; clone size: -; J gene: TRBJ2-2; CDR3 DNA: TGTGCCTGGAGTGTATTCCGGGTCGGGACCGGGGAGCTGTTTTTT; CDR3 protein: CAWSVFRVGTGELFF
D gene: -; V gene: TRBV5-4; clone size: -; J gene: TRBJ2-6; CDR3 DNA: TGTGCCAGCAGCTTTGTAAGTTCTGGGGCCAACGTCCTGACTTTC; CDR3 protein: CASSFVSSGANVLTF
D gene: -; V gene: TRBV5-5; clone size: -; J gene: TRBJ1-5; CDR3 DNA: TGTGCCAGCAGCTTGTTGGGGGATAGCAATCAGCCCCAGCATTTT; CDR3 protein: CASSLLGDSNQPQHF
D gene: -; V gene: TRBV7-3; clone size: -; J gene: TRBJ1-2; CDR3 DNA: TGTGCCAGCAGCCCGGACAAAAACTATGGCTACACCTTC; CDR3 protein: CASSPDKNYGYTF
D gene: -; V gene: TRBV27; clone size: -; J gene: TRBJ2-7; CDR3 DNA: TGTGCCAGCATCTTAAGGACGGGGACCCCCATCTACGAGCAGTACTTC; CDR3 protein: CASILRTGTPIYEQYF
D gene: -; V gene: TRBV27; clone size: -; J gene: TRBJ2-5; CDR3 DNA: TGTGCCAGCAGTTTTGAAAGGGGTTACCAAGAGACCCAGTACTTC; CDR3 protein: CASSFERGYQETQYF
D gene: -; V gene: TRBV4-1; clone size: -; J gene: TRBJ1-2; CDR3 DNA: TGCGCCAGCAGCCGCATGGAGGGGGGCATAGGTCGCTATGGCTACACCTTC; CDR3 protein: CASSRMEGGIGRYGYTF
D gene: -; V gene: TRBV5-4; clone size: -; J gene: TRBJ2-5; CDR3 DNA: TGTGCCAGCAGCTTGGGCCGGGGATCGGAGACCCAGTACTTC; CDR3 protein: CASSLGRGSETQYF
D gene: -; V gene: TRBV14; clone size: once; J gene: TRBJ1-2; CDR3 DNA: TGTGCCAGCAGCCAAGGCCCCGGGGGCTACACCTTC; CDR3 protein: CASSQGPGGYTF
D gene: -; V gene: TRBV10-3; clone size: -; J gene: TRBJ1-1; CDR3 DNA: TGTGCCATCAGCCTAGCACAAATGAACACTGAAGCTTTCTTT; CDR3 protein: CAISLAQMNTEAFF
D gene: -; V gene: TRBV11-2; clone size: -; J gene: TRBJ2-5; CDR3 DNA: TGTGCCAGCAGCTTAAGCCCCCAAGAGACCCAGTACTTC; CDR3 protein: CASSLSPQETQYF
D gene: -; V gene: TRBV30; clone size: once; J gene: TRBJ1-5; CDR3 DNA: TGTGCCTGGAGTGCCCCTACGTCATATAGCAATCAGCCCCAGCATTTT; CDR3 protein: CAWSAPTSYSNQPQHF
D gene: -; V gene: TRBV27; clone size: -; J gene: TRBJ2-1; CDR3 DNA: TGTGCCAGCAGTCCTGGACTGACCCCGCAGTTCTTC; CDR3 protein: CASSPGLTPQFF
D gene: TRBD1; V gene: TRBV5-4; clone size: -; J gene: TRBJ1-1; CDR3 DNA: TGTGCCAGCAGCTTCCCCCCCGGGACAGAGAACACTGAAGCTTTCTTT; CDR3 protein: CASSFPPGTENTEAFF
D gene: TRBD2; V gene: TRBV5-6; clone size: -; J gene: TRBJ2-7; CDR3 DNA: TGTGCCAGCAGCTACGGACTAGCGGTACACGAGCAGTACTTC; CDR3 protein: CASSYGLAVHEQYF
D gene: TRBD1; V gene: TRBV18; clone size: -; J gene: TRBJ1-2; CDR3 DNA: TGTGCCAGCTCACCACGACTACAGGGGGAGGATGGCTACACCTTC; CDR3 protein: CASSPRLQGEDGYTF
D gene: -; V gene: TRBV2; clone size: -; J gene: TRBJ2-5; CDR3 DNA: TGTGCCAGCAGTGTCCGGGATTCCCAAGAGACCCAGTACTTC; CDR3 protein: CASSVRDSQETQYF
D gene: TRBD1; V gene: TRBV30; clone size: once; J gene: TRBJ2-2; CDR3 DNA: TGTGCCACCGATCGGACAGGGGGAAGGACCGGGGAGCTGTTTTTT; CDR3 protein: CATDRTGGRTGELFF
D gene: TRBD2; V gene: TRBV9; clone size: -; J gene: TRBJ2-1; CDR3 DNA: TGTGCCAGCAGCGTCGCACCCCCAGGACTAGCGGGCTACAATGAGCAGTTCTTC; CDR3 protein: CASSVAPPGLAGYNEQFF
D gene: TRBD1; V gene: TRBV6-4; clone size: -; J gene: TRBJ1-1; CDR3 DNA: TGTGCCAGCAGTCCAGGGGGTAGGACTGAAGCTTTCTTT; CDR3 protein: CASSPGGRTEAFF
D gene: -; V gene: TRBV30; clone size: -; J gene: TRBJ1-6; CDR3 DNA: TGTGCCTGGAGTCCAGGGTTGGATTCACCCCTCCACTTT; CDR3 protein: CAWSPGLDSPLHF
D gene: TRBD2; V gene: TRBV11-2; clone size: -; J gene: TRBJ2-2; CDR3 DNA: TGTGCCAGCAGCTTGCCCGTGGGAGGGCCAGTCACCGGGGAGCTGTTTTTT; CDR3 protein: CASSLPVGGPVTGELFF
D gene: -; V gene: TRBV10-2; clone size: once; J gene: TRBJ2-4; CDR3 DNA: TGCGCCAGCAGTGAGACGAGGGTAGAAAACATTCAGTACTTC; CDR3 protein: CASSETRVENIQYF
D gene: -; V gene: TRBV12-5; clone size: -; J gene: TRBJ2-3; CDR3 DNA: TGTGCTAGTAGTACGTGGGGCGGATCCACAGATACGCAGTATTTT; CDR3 protein: CASSTWGGSTDTQYF